The 32 T cell receptor beta chains given below trace back to one sample, sequenced in a study of cytomegalovirus exposure and HLA in healthy donors. In the PCR, 60 Vbeta and 13 Jbeta primers were used. Assay: immunoSEQ multiplex PCR; the TCRdb copy retains only in-frame clones and omits some. In the table there are some 150,000 clones, 60% to 85% of which are singletons. Sequencing was performed on PBMCs. All receptors come from a middle-aged woman in good health and CMV-seropositive.

This chain links TRBV2 with TRBJ1-6; D perhaps matches TRBD1 (6 bases). Per the germline V gene, CDR1 is SNHLY and CDR2 is FYNNEI. V was trimmed by 6 bases and J by 9 bases, leaving 9 bases between them. The CDR3 has 12 amino acids. Written as DNA, the CDR3 is TGTGCCAGCAGCGGACAGAGTTCACCCCTCCACTTT. Residues: CASSGQSSPLHF.

This clone was detected only once. The CDR3 DNA follows: TGTGCCAGCTCCCGGGGGGCCGCATACAATGAGCAGTTCTTC. Its translation is CASSRGAAYNEQFF. V gene TRBV27 combines with J gene TRBJ2-1, with D perhaps matching TRBD2 (7 bases). V was pared by 8 bases and J by 4 bases, with 15 bases between. Per germline, CDR1 MNHEY and CDR2 SMNVEV (reference sequence). The CDR3 is 14 residues long.

This clone was found once. CDR3 amino acids: CASSLGQVSYEQYF. The CDR3 region has the DNA TGCGCCAGCAGCTTGGGCCAGGTCTCCTACGAGCAGTACTTC. The rearrangement joins TRBV5-1 to TRBJ2-7; D is undetermined. V shed 0 bases and J shed 0 bases, with 7 bases lying between them. The CDR3 is made up of 14 amino acids. From germline, CDR1 is SGHRS and CDR2 YFSETQ.

The chain is built from TRBV6-6 and TRBJ1-5, with D perhaps TRBD1 (5 bases). Trimming left V 2 bases short and J 4 bases short, with 15 bases between. From germline, CDR1 is MNHNY and CDR2 SVGAGI (reference sequence). The CDR3 extends over 16 amino acids. This CDR3 reads CASSYLPGGLNQPQHF. As DNA, the CDR3 is TGTGCCAGCAGTTACCTCCCGGGGGGGTTAAATCAGCCCCAGCATTTT.

The chain recombines TRBV13 with TRBJ1-1; TRBD1 matches 10 bases. Germline CDR1 PRHDT, CDR2 FYEKMQ (reference sequence). After removal of 5 bases from V and 5 bases from J, the junction contained 8 bases not matched to a gene. This CDR3 has 15 residues. CDR3 residues: CASSVLGQGRTEAFF. The CDR3 DNA reads as TGTGCCAGCAGCGTACTGGGACAGGGGCGGACTGAAGCTTTCTTT.

The chain couples TRBV5-1 to TRBJ2-3, with 7 bases aligning to TRBD2. This CDR3 comprises 13 residues. Trimming cost V 3 bases and J 4 bases; bases outside gene matches: 2. Germline loops: CDR1 SGHRS, CDR2 YFSETQ. DNA of the CDR3: TGCGCCAGCAGCTCGGGGGGATCAGATACGCAGTATTTT. It is translated as CASSSGGSDTQYF.

V and J are TRBV27 and TRBJ1-2, with 8 bases aligning to TRBD1. Trimming removed 2 bases from V and 8 bases from J; junction bases left unmatched: 7. The germline gives CDR1 MNHEY, CDR2 SMNVEV (reference sequence). This CDR3 is 14 amino acids long. Written as DNA, the CDR3 is TGTGCCAGCAGTTTAAGACAGGGGTTTAGGGGCTACACCTTC. Protein sequence: CASSLRQGFRGYTF.

This clone appeared a single time. The chain couples TRBV5-1 to TRBJ2-1; 12 bases match TRBD1. The J segment lost 9 bases and the V segment lost 0 bases, leaving 7 bases of the junction unmatched. CDR3 size: 16 residues. Germline loops: CDR1 SGHRS, CDR2 YFSETQ. CDR3 amino acids: CASSLGGGQGAGEQFF. CDR3 DNA sequence: TGCGCCAGCAGCTTGGGGGGGGGACAGGGGGCTGGTGAGCAGTTCTTC. The whole variable domain, remainder taken from reference TRBV5-1 and TRBJ2-1, is KAGVTQTPRYLIKTRGQQVTLSCSPISGHRSVSWYQQTPGQGLQFLFEYFSETQRNKGNFPGRFSGRQFSNSRSEMNVSTLELGDSALYLCASSLGGGQGAGEQFFGPGTRLTVL.

CDR3 nucleotides: TGTGCCAGCAGTGAGCCCGGGACGAACACCGGGGAGCTGTTTTTT. It encodes CASSEPGTNTGELFF. This chain uses TRBV2 with TRBJ2-2, with D maybe TRBD2 (5 bases). This CDR3 is 15 amino acids long. Looked up from germline, CDR1 is SNHLY and CDR2 is FYNNEI. V was shortened by 3 bases and J by 0 bases, with 8 bases between the two germline ends.

This chain uses TRBV28 with TRBJ2-1, with TRBD1 matching 8 bases. Germline V gene sequence: CDR1 MDHEN, CDR2 SYDVKM. V was pared by 7 bases and J by 6 bases, with 14 bases of the junction left unmatched. The CDR3 is made up of 16 amino acids. CDR3 protein: CASTQGGGGTGNEQFF. Written as DNA, the CDR3 is TGTGCCAGCACTCAAGGGGGTGGCGGGACAGGCAATGAGCAGTTCTTC.

This clone was seen a handful of times. V usage is TRBV27 and J usage is TRBJ2-3; 14 nucleotides line up with TRBD2. Looked up from germline, CDR1 is MNHEY and CDR2 is SMNVEV (reference sequence). V gave up 6 bases and J gave up 7 bases; unmatched junction bases: 6. CDR3 size: 15 residues. The CDR3 reads CASSRLAGGGYTQYF. In DNA form, the CDR3 reads TGTGCCAGCAGCCGACTAGCGGGGGGGGGTTATACGCAGTATTTT.

The V gene is TRBV29-1, the J gene TRBJ2-4; D might be TRBD2 (6 bases). Germline CDR1 is SQVTM and CDR2 is ANQGSEA. CDR3 length: 16 residues. V shed 4 bases and J shed 0 bases, with 16 bases lying between them. The DNA for the CDR3 is TGCAGCGTTGTGATCGGGACTTCCTTAGCCAAAAACATTCAGTACTTC. It specifies CSVVIGTSLAKNIQYF.

This clone came up once. The chain combines TRBV6-5 with TRBJ2-2; D ambiguous. Germline CDR1 reads MNHEY; CDR2 reads SVGAGI. This CDR3 has 11 amino acids. V lost 5 bases and J 11 bases, leaving 9 bases between the germline ends. The CDR3 here is CASSGQQELFF. The CDR3 nucleotides read TGTGCCAGCAGTGGCCAACAAGAGCTGTTTTTT.

V usage is TRBV7-7 and J usage is TRBJ2-5; TRBD2 aligns across 7 bases. CDR1 and CDR2 (germline): SSHAT, FNYEAQ (reference sequence). Trimming removed 2 bases from V and 5 bases from J; junction bases left unmatched: 2. The CDR3 runs 13 residues. The CDR3 reads CASSLREGETQYF. The CDR3, as DNA: TGTGCCAGCAGCTTAAGGGAGGGGGAGACCCAGTACTTC.

The V call is TRBV29-1, the J call TRBJ2-3, with 8 nucleotides matching TRBD1. The CDR3 is made up of 13 amino acids. V was pared by 5 bases and J by 5 bases, with 6 bases of the junction left unmatched. The germline V gene has CDR1 SQVTM and CDR2 ANQGSEA. CDR3 loop: CSVTGQGRDTQYF. CDR3 bases: TGCAGCGTTACCGGACAGGGAAGAGATACGCAGTATTTT.

The rearrangement joins TRBV5-1 to TRBJ2-3, with D unresolved. The CDR3 totals 13 residues. Trimming removed 1 base from V and 2 bases from J, with 5 bases in between. In germline, CDR1 is SGHRS, CDR2 YFSETQ. The CDR3: CASSLPNTDTQYF. CDR3 bases: TGCGCCAGCAGCTTGCCTAACACAGATACGCAGTATTTT.

The chain has TRBV2 and TRBJ1-1; 9 positions match TRBD1. Germline V CDR1 and CDR2: SNHLY, FYNNEI. The V segment lost 2 bases and the J segment 6 bases; nucleotides outside the gene matches: 10. CDR3 size: 16 residues. CDR3 DNA sequence: TGTGCCAGCAGTGAATGGGGGGACAGGGTTGGGTCTGAAGCTTTCTTT. Translated: CASSEWGDRVGSEAFF.

This clone came up a few times. The J gene is TRBJ1-2, the V gene TRBV6-5; no clear D. CDR1 MNHEY and CDR2 SVGAGI come from the germline V gene. V was clipped by 6 bases and J by 0 bases, with 8 bases between them. This CDR3 is built from 13 residues. The chain's CDR3 is CASSLKSNYGYTF. Written as DNA, the CDR3 is TGTGCCAGCAGCCTAAAGTCTAACTATGGCTACACCTTC.

V and J are TRBV6-1 and TRBJ1-1, with TRBD1 matching over 7 bases. The germline V gene has CDR1 MNHNS and CDR2 SASEGT. The CDR3 sequence is 13 residues long. The V gene end was trimmed by 7 bases and the J gene end by 5 bases; junction bases not matched to a gene: 7. CDR3 coding DNA: TGTGCCAGCAAGATACAGGGGAGAACTGAAGCTTTCTTT. This encodes CASKIQGRTEAFF.

The rearrangement joins TRBV6-4 to TRBJ1-1; D uncertain. V lost 4 bases, J lost 1 base, and 7 bases lay in between. CDR1 is MRHNA, CDR2 SNTAGT, per germline. This CDR3 is 13 amino acids long. CDR3 residues: CASSVEENTEAFF. CDR3 bases: TGTGCCAGCAGTGTGGAGGAGAACACTGAAGCTTTCTTT.

The V gene is TRBV16, the J gene TRBJ2-7, with a possible D match to TRBD2 (5 bases). Germline CDR1 reads KGHSY; CDR2 reads FQNENV. CDR3 length: 14 residues. The ends were cut back, 0 bases at V and 3 bases at J, with 9 bases in the middle. The CDR3 DNA follows: TGTGCCAGCAGCCAATCACGAGGGAACTACGAGCAGTACTTC. It codes for CASSQSRGNYEQYF.

The chain uses TRBV18 and TRBJ1-2, with 8 nucleotides matching TRBD1. V was pared by 2 bases and J by 6 bases, with 8 bases of the junction left unmatched. Per the germline V gene, CDR1 is KGHSH and CDR2 is LQKENI. The CDR3 covers 15 residues. For the CDR3, the DNA is TGTGCCAGCTCACCAATAACAGGGGGTCAGGATGGCTACACCTTC. As protein: CASSPITGGQDGYTF. The full variable domain, completed using reference TRBV18 and TRBJ1-2, is NAGVMQNPRHLVRRRGQEARLRCSPMKGHSHVYWYRQLPEEGLKFMVYLQKENIIDESGMPKERFSAEFPKEGPSILRIQQVVRGDSAAYFCASSPITGGQDGYTFGSGTRLTVV.

The rearrangement joins TRBV27 to TRBJ2-1, with 9 nucleotides matching TRBD1. Germline assignment: CDR1 MNHEY and CDR2 SMNVEV (reference sequence). V dropped 5 bases and J dropped 4; count of bases not matched to a gene: 9. The CDR3 extends over 16 amino acids. CDR3 sequence (DNA): TGTGCCAGCAGTGGGGCCGGGACAGGGTTTTACAATGAGCAGTTCTTC. Protein sequence: CASSGAGTGFYNEQFF.

The rearrangement uses TRBV6-1 and TRBJ2-7; 7 bases map to TRBD1. CDR1 and CDR2 from the germline V gene are MNHNS and SASEGT. Trimming took 4 bases from V and 0 from J; bases not matched to a gene: 9. The CDR3 contains 16 residues. CDR3 sequence (DNA): TGTGCCAGCAGTGCTCAAGGACAGGTCAGCTCCTACGAGCAGTACTTC. Protein: CASSAQGQVSSYEQYF.

A note on this clone: This same CDR3 is encoded by further DNA sequences in the sample. The chain links TRBV10-3 to TRBJ2-7; D may be TRBD2 (5 bases). Germline loops: CDR1 ENHRY, CDR2 SYGVKD. CDR3 length: 13 residues. V lost 6 bases to trimming and J lost 4 bases, with 13 bases between them. The CDR3, as DNA: TGTGCCATCAGGGGAGACAAAACATACGAGCAGTACTTC. Its protein is CAIRGDKTYEQYF.

Notes on this clone: Other DNA sequences in this specimen translate into the identical CDR3. The chain recombines TRBV18 with TRBJ2-7; D possibly corresponds to TRBD2 (5 bases). V was clipped by 3 bases and J by 2 bases, with 8 bases between them. Germline CDR1 is KGHSH and CDR2 is LQKENI. This CDR3 has 13 amino acids. CDR3 sequence (DNA): TGTGCCAGCTCACCGGGAGCTACCTACGAGCAGTACTTC. Encoded protein: CASSPGATYEQYF.

As regards this clone: This CDR3 fails to terminate in the conserved phenylalanine or tryptophan, so it likely reflects a read error. The chain links TRBV6-1 to TRBJ1-2, with 10 bases fitting TRBD1. Per germline, CDR1 MNHNS and CDR2 SASEGT. V shed 3 bases and J 7 bases; nucleotides not matched to a gene: 2. The CDR3 loop spans 13 amino acids. CDR3: CASSETGGRGYTS. CDR3 coding DNA: TGTGCCAGCAGTGAGACAGGGGGCCGTGGCTACACCTCC.

J is TRBJ1-1 and V is TRBV6-5, with 9 bases lining up with TRBD1. Germline loops: CDR1 MNHEY, CDR2 SVGAGI. Unmatched junction bases numbered 3, after V lost 6 bases and J lost 4 bases. The length of the CDR3 is 13 residues. The CDR3 nucleotides are TGTGCCAGCAGAGGACAGGGGAGCACTGAAGCTTTCTTT. Translating gives CASRGQGSTEAFF.

The chain recombines TRBV18 with TRBJ2-3; 14 bases fit TRBD2. Per germline, CDR1 KGHSH and CDR2 LQKENI. J lost 1 base, V lost 6 bases, and 12 bases had no gene match. CDR3 size: 19 residues. CDR3 bases: TGTGCCAGCTCGTCCCGGACTAGCGGGGGGATAGAGGGCACAGATACGCAGTATTTT. Translation: CASSSRTSGGIEGTDTQYF.

The rearrangement links TRBV2 to TRBJ1-2; 7 positions match TRBD1. V was clipped by 7 bases and J by 8 bases; unmatched bases: 10. Germline assignment: CDR1 SNHLY and CDR2 FYNNEI. CDR3 length equals 13 residues. The CDR3 loop reads CASTLPTGRGYTF. The CDR3 coding sequence is TGTGCCAGCACTTTACCGACAGGGCGAGGCTACACCTTC.

V and J are TRBV11-2 and TRBJ1-2; no clear D gene. Germline CDR1 is SGHAT and CDR2 is FQNNGV. With 4 bases removed from V and 8 bases from J, the gap between germline ends came to 11 bases. The CDR3 has 12 amino acids. CDR3 bases: TGTGCCAGCAGCTCCGCCGGAGGGGGCTACACCTTC. It encodes CASSSAGGGYTF.

The chain carries TRBV19 and TRBJ2-2; perhaps TRBD2 as D (6 bases). This CDR3 is built from 15 residues. Germline V gives CDR1 LNHDA, CDR2 SQIVND (reference sequence). The V and J ends lost 8 bases and 4 bases respectively, with 17 bases between them. DNA of the CDR3: TGTGCCAGTGAGGGGCGGGGCTATACCACCGGGGAGCTGTTTTTT. Protein: CASEGRGYTTGELFF.